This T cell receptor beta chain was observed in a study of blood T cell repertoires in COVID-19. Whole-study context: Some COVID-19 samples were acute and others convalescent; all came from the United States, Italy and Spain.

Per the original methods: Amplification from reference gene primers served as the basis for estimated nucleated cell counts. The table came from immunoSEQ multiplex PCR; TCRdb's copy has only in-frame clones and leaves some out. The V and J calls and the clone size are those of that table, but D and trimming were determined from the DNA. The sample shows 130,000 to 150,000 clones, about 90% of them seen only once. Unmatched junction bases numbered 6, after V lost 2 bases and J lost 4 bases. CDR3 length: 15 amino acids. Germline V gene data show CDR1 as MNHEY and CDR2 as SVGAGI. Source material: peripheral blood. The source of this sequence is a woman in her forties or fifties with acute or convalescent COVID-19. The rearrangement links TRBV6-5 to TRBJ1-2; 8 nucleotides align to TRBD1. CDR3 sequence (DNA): TGTGCCAGCAGTTACGAAGGACAGGGAGCCTATGGCTACACCTTC. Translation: CASSYEGQGAYGYTF.